This passage covers 15 T cell receptor beta chains from one sample sequenced in a study of shared clonotypes between healthy human individuals. The table came from immunoSEQ multiplex PCR; TCRdb's copy has only in-frame clones and leaves some out. The sample has 600,000 to 750,000 clones; 72% are singletons. The source material was memory CD4+ T cells sorted from blood. Specified subset: CD45RA-negative fraction. These receptors were obtained from a woman in her 30s in good health.

The rearrangement links TRBV6-6 to TRBJ2-3; D gene uncertain. Germline V gene lookup returns CDR1 MNHNY and CDR2 SVGAGI (reference sequence). The V end lost 7 bases, the J end lost 4 bases, and 21 bases lay between the germline ends. The CDR3 length is 16 residues. The chain's CDR3 is CASTQSRARSADTQYF. Here the CDR3 DNA reads TGTGCCAGCACCCAGTCAAGGGCGAGGAGTGCAGATACGCAGTATTTT.

This rearrangement joins TRBV5-4 to TRBJ2-7; TRBD2 matches 14 bases. The CDR3 consists of 14 residues. CDR1 SGHNT and CDR2 YYREEE come from the germline V gene (reference sequence). The junction had 1 base not matched to a gene; V was cut back by 3 bases and J by 5 bases. This chain's CDR3 is CASSSGLAGDEQYF. In DNA form, the CDR3 reads TGTGCCAGCAGCTCGGGACTAGCGGGAGACGAGCAGTACTTC.

CDR3 in DNA: TGTGCCAGCAACCCGGGACAGGGGATTGGTGAAGCTTTCTTT. This gives the protein CASNPGQGIGEAFF. V usage is TRBV6-1 and J usage is TRBJ1-1; 10 bases align to TRBD1. With V trimmed by 7 bases and J by 7 bases, 9 bases remained unmatched. Per the germline V gene, CDR1 is MNHNS and CDR2 is SASEGT. This CDR3 spans 14 amino acids.

The chain combines TRBV6-6 with TRBJ1-2; D gene ambiguous. The ends were cut back, 0 bases at V and 4 bases at J, with 6 bases in the middle. The CDR3 runs 13 residues. From germline, CDR1 is MNHNY and CDR2 SVGAGI (reference sequence). CDR3 loop: CASSYSRVYGYTF. CDR3 coding DNA: TGTGCCAGCAGTTACTCGAGGGTCTATGGCTACACCTTC.

The CDR3: CASRRQGARGNQPQHF. The DNA for the CDR3 is TGTGCCAGCAGGAGACAGGGGGCGCGAGGCAATCAGCCCCAGCATTTT. The chain recombines TRBV28 with TRBJ1-5; TRBD1 matches at 10 bases. From germline, CDR1 is MDHEN and CDR2 SYDVKM. V was clipped by 6 bases and J by 2 bases; unmatched bases: 7. The CDR3 is 16 amino acids.

The chain recombines TRBV25-1 with TRBJ2-5; 9 positions match TRBD2. The CDR3 consists of 15 residues. The germline CDR1 and CDR2 sequences are MGHDK and SYGVNS. After removal of 4 bases from V and 4 bases from J, the junction contained 7 bases not matched to a gene. The CDR3 protein is CASSGGGRARETQYF. CDR3 in DNA: TGTGCCAGCAGTGGGGGCGGGAGGGCCAGAGAGACCCAGTACTTC.

The chain recombines TRBV28 with TRBJ2-5; weak D call: TRBD2 (5 bases). Germline V gene sequence: CDR1 MDHEN, CDR2 SYDVKM. The CDR3 contains 14 residues. Trimming took off 7 bases at V and 5 bases at J, with 17 bases between the two ends. In nucleotides, the CDR3 is TGTGCCAGCAATACCCTAGCTGGGGTCGAGACCCAGTACTTC. This translates into CASNTLAGVETQYF.

V gene TRBV27 combines with J gene TRBJ1-2, with D unclear. The CDR3 is made up of 16 amino acids. With 4 bases removed from V and 7 bases from J, the gap between germline ends came to 22 bases. CDR1 is MNHEY, CDR2 SMNVEV, per germline (reference sequence). The CDR3 protein is CASSSDQRPPTGGYTF. The CDR3 DNA reads as TGTGCCAGCAGTTCCGATCAACGTCCCCCTACGGGTGGCTACACCTTC.

The DNA for the CDR3 is TGTGCCAGCAGCTTAGATCCGGGCTTCTCGGACTACACCTTC. This sequence encodes CASSLDPGFSDYTF. The chain is built from TRBV11-2 and TRBJ1-2; D gene unclear. V gave up 0 bases and J gave up 10 bases, with 15 bases separating them. CDR1 and CDR2 (germline): SGHAT, FQNNGV. The CDR3 has 14 residues.

This clone appeared many times. This chain links TRBV27 with TRBJ1-1; D unresolved. The CDR3 is 14 residues long. Trimming cost V 0 bases and J 5 bases, with 10 bases left between them. Germline CDR1 and CDR2: MNHEY and SMNVEV (reference sequence). CDR3 in amino acids: CASSLSEGGTEAFF. The DNA for the CDR3 is TGTGCCAGCAGTTTATCCGAAGGAGGGACTGAAGCTTTCTTT.

The chain combines TRBV2 with TRBJ2-2; D may correspond to TRBD1 or TRBD2 (5 bases each). V lost 2 bases and J 5 bases, leaving 9 bases between the germline ends. The CDR3 is 14 residues long. Germline-derived CDR1 and CDR2 are SNHLY and FYNNEI. This chain's CDR3 is CASSEQGRTGELFF. CDR3 coding DNA: TGTGCCAGCAGTGAACAGGGACGGACCGGGGAGCTGTTTTTT.

The V and J genes are TRBV18 and TRBJ2-5; D call uncertain. CDR1 is KGHSH, CDR2 LQKENI, per germline. The germline V and J ends were trimmed by 2 bases and 4 bases, with 11 bases remaining between them. The CDR3 sequence is 14 residues long. The CDR3: CASSPSNSLETQYF. The DNA of the CDR3 is TGTGCCAGCTCACCAAGTAACAGCCTAGAGACCCAGTACTTC.

This chain connects TRBV7-2 to TRBJ2-7; TRBD1 agrees at 7 bases. CDR3 size: 15 residues. V shed 1 base, J shed 6 bases, and the junction held 9 bases outside the gene matches. Germline CDR1 is SGHTA and CDR2 is FQGNSA. The CDR3 region has the DNA TGTGCCAGCAGCTTAGATATGCCAGGGGGTGCCGAGCAGTACTTC. This encodes CASSLDMPGGAEQYF.

In its sample, this clone was seen many times. V and J are TRBV5-1 and TRBJ2-5, with TRBD1 matching 8 bases. Germline CDR1 is SGHRS and CDR2 is YFSETQ. The junction had 9 bases not matched to a gene; V was cut back by 2 bases and J by 6 bases. This CDR3 contains 15 residues. The CDR3 loop reads CASSLTGGQAKTQYF. The CDR3 DNA sequence: TGCGCCAGCAGCTTAACAGGGGGGCAGGCGAAGACCCAGTACTTC.

This clone was detected once. The rearrangement links TRBV7-3 to TRBJ1-4; 7 bases match TRBD1. CDR1 is SGHTA, CDR2 FQGTGA, per germline. The CDR3 extends over 14 amino acids. The junction had 2 bases not matched to a gene; V was cut back by 4 bases and J by 3 bases. This CDR3 reads CASSSGQPNEKLFF. CDR3 coding DNA: TGTGCCAGCAGCTCGGGACAGCCTAATGAAAAACTGTTTTTT.